The 18 T cell receptor beta chains below all came from one sample that was sequenced in a study of identical twins. A single record per CDR3 protein comes from TCRdb applying MiXCR to the 5' RACE reads. The sample yields about 920,000 distinct CDR3 sequences, around 12% seen once. This sample was also put to use in a study of yellow fever vaccine responses in identical twins.

The sequencing input was PBMCs. Receptors originate from a woman between 18 and 29 years old in good health.

This chain joins TRBV7-9 and TRBJ2-2; 8 nucleotides align to TRBD1. The germline V gene has CDR1 SEHNR and CDR2 FQNEAQ (reference sequence). Unmatched junction bases numbered 8, after V lost 4 bases and J lost 1 base. The CDR3 is 17 residues long. CDR3 region: CASSSRQGSLNTGELFF. As DNA, the CDR3 is TGTGCCAGCAGCTCGCGACAGGGGTCCCTGAACACCGGGGAGCTGTTTTTT.

Many counts were recorded for this clonotype. The chain recombines TRBV7-7 with TRBJ2-3; 11 bases match TRBD2. The germline V gene has CDR1 SSHAT and CDR2 FNYEAQ (reference sequence). CDR3 length: 20 residues. The ends lost 1 base at V and 4 bases at J; junction bases unmatched: 16. CDR3 nucleotide sequence: TGTGCCAGCAGCTTAGTTAAACCGGGACTAGCGGATATATTGCCAGATACGCAGTATTTT. It is translated as CASSLVKPGLADILPDTQYF. Full variable domain (remainder filled in from reference TRBV7-7 and TRBJ2-3): GAGVSQSPRYKVTKRGQDVTLRCDPISSHATLYWYQQALGQGPEFLTYFNYEAQPDKSGLPSDRFSAERPEGSISTLTIQRTEQRDSAMYRCASSLVKPGLADILPDTQYFGPGTRLTVL.

V is TRBV15 and J is TRBJ2-3; the D gene could be TRBD1 or TRBD2 (6 bases each). The germline V and J ends were trimmed by 11 bases and 4 bases, with 19 bases remaining between them. Germline V gene lookup returns CDR1 LNHNV and CDR2 YYDKDF (reference sequence). The CDR3 spans 14 residues. DNA of the CDR3: TGTGCCTCGATGAAGGGGGGCAGGTCAGATACGCAGTATTTT. This codes for CASMKGGRSDTQYF.

At least ten counts were recorded for this clonotype. V is TRBV12-3 or TRBV12-4 and J is TRBJ2-2; D may correspond to TRBD1 or TRBD2 (5 bases each). CDR3 length: 16 residues. The ends were cut back, 3 bases at V and 6 bases at J, with 17 bases in the middle. CDR3 coding DNA: TGTGCCAGCAGTTTGGGGACGCGGAGGTACGCCGGGGAGCTGTTTTTT. This gives the protein CASSLGTRRYAGELFF.

This clonotype was picked up a small number of times. This chain connects TRBV27 to TRBJ2-2; D call uncertain. CDR3 size: 15 residues. Trimming took off 5 bases at V and 6 bases at J, with 16 bases between the two ends. Looked up from germline, CDR1 is MNHEY and CDR2 is SMNVEV (reference sequence). This chain's CDR3 is CASSGGWAGAGELFF. The CDR3 nucleotides are TGTGCCAGCAGTGGCGGCTGGGCCGGTGCCGGGGAGCTGTTTTTT.

Ten or more counts support this clonotype. The gene calls are TRBV2 and TRBJ2-1, with D hard to call. The ends were cut back, 3 bases at V and 4 bases at J, with 4 bases in the middle. Germline V gives CDR1 SNHLY, CDR2 FYNNEI. The CDR3 runs 12 residues. CDR3 DNA sequence: TGTGCCAGCAGTGATTTATACAATGAGCAGTTCTTC. It encodes CASSDLYNEQFF.

The chain joins TRBV24-1 to TRBJ2-1, with 10 bases that match TRBD1. The germline gives CDR1 KGHDR, CDR2 SFDVKD. The CDR3 consists of 13 residues. V trimming: 4 bases; J trimming: 10 bases; junction bases outside the gene matches: 3. CDR3 DNA sequence: TGTGCCACCAGTGACCGGGACAGGGGAGAGCAGTTCTTC. It codes for CATSDRDRGEQFF.

The V gene is TRBV5-1, the J gene TRBJ1-5; a weak D match, TRBD1 (5 bases). Germline V gene lookup returns CDR1 SGHRS and CDR2 YFSETQ. The ends were cut back, 7 bases at V and 3 bases at J, with 20 bases in the middle. CDR3 length: 16 amino acids. The CDR3 DNA sequence: TGCGCCAGCCAAACTGAACAGGTCAACAACAATCAGCCCCAGCATTTT. Its protein product is CASQTEQVNNNQPQHF.

The chain links TRBV2 to TRBJ2-5; no clear D. Germline CDR1 and CDR2: SNHLY and FYNNEI. The V and J ends lost 6 bases and 1 base respectively, with 15 bases between them. CDR3 size: 15 residues. CDR3 coding DNA: TGTGCCAGCAGACTCACCGGGCCCATCCAAGAGACCCAGTACTTC. Translating gives CASRLTGPIQETQYF.

This clonotype was detected many times. The chain carries TRBV5-1 and TRBJ2-3, with TRBD2 matching over 9 bases. Germline V gives CDR1 SGHRS, CDR2 YFSETQ. V trimming: 5 bases; J trimming: 1 base; junction bases outside the gene matches: 5. The CDR3 consists of 15 residues. This CDR3 reads CASSQASGGTDTQYF. The DNA of the CDR3 is TGCGCCAGCAGTCAGGCTAGCGGGGGCACAGATACGCAGTATTTT.

The genes are TRBV12-3 or TRBV12-4 and TRBJ2-1, with unresolved D. This CDR3 has 15 amino acids. V lost 0 bases, J lost 12 bases, and 18 bases lay in between. CDR3: CASSLAGQPRLGQFF. The DNA of the CDR3 is TGTGCCAGCAGTTTAGCTGGCCAACCACGCCTGGGGCAGTTCTTC.

The chain has TRBV5-1 and TRBJ1-5, with TRBD1 as a possible D gene (5 bases). The CDR3 sequence is 15 residues long. The V and J ends lost 4 bases and 0 bases respectively, with 11 bases between them. CDR1 and CDR2 (germline): SGHRS, YFSETQ. CDR3 nucleotides: TGCGCCAGCAGCCCATCAGGGATTAGCAATCAGCCCCAGCATTTT. It yields the protein CASSPSGISNQPQHF. The full variable domain, in which reference TRBV5-1 and TRBJ1-5 provide the parts outside the CDR3, is KAGVTQTPRYLIKTRGQQVTLSCSPISGHRSVSWYQQTPGQGLQFLFEYFSETQRNKGNFPGRFSGRQFSNSRSEMNVSTLELGDSALYLCASSPSGISNQPQHFGDGTRLSIL.

This rearrangement joins TRBV5-1 to TRBJ1-2; TRBD1 agrees at 7 bases. The CDR3 length is 16 residues. V shed 1 base, J shed 2 bases, and the junction held 8 bases outside the gene matches. CDR1 is SGHRS and CDR2 is YFSETQ in the germline V gene. The CDR3 nucleotides read TGCGCCAGCAGCTTGTCGCCGTGGGACAGAAACTATGGCTACACCTTC. It codes for CASSLSPWDRNYGYTF.

This clonotype was seen a few times. This chain joins TRBV27 and TRBJ1-4; TRBD1 matches 8 bases. Germline V gene data show CDR1 as MNHEY and CDR2 as SMNVEV (reference sequence). Losses at the gene ends were 6 bases for V and 5 bases for J; bases not matched to a gene: 8. This CDR3 has 15 residues. As DNA, the CDR3 is TGTGCCAGCAGCGGGGGGACAGGTTCGAATGAAAAACTGTTTTTT. Protein sequence: CASSGGTGSNEKLFF.

The chain combines TRBV3-1 with TRBJ2-3, with D possibly being TRBD1 or TRBD2 (5 bases each). CDR1 and CDR2 from the germline V gene are LGHDT and YNNKEL (reference sequence). The CDR3 extends over 15 amino acids. V lost 4 bases and J 2 bases, leaving 13 bases between the germline ends. The CDR3: CASSLGTSYTDTQYF. Written as DNA, the CDR3 is TGTGCCAGCAGCCTAGGGACCTCCTACACAGATACGCAGTATTTT.

The chain joins TRBV28 to TRBJ2-1; a weak D match, TRBD2 (5 bases). Trimming removed 5 bases at V and 4 bases at J, with 15 bases between. This CDR3 has 15 amino acids. In germline, CDR1 is MDHEN, CDR2 SYDVKM. The CDR3 reads CASSSTGTVYNEQFF. CDR3 DNA sequence: TGTGCCAGCAGTAGTACGGGAACAGTATACAATGAGCAGTTCTTC.

J is TRBJ2-5 and V is TRBV5-1; 8 nucleotides match TRBD1. The CDR3 is 14 residues long. CDR1 and CDR2 from the germline V gene are SGHRS and YFSETQ. V dropped 7 bases and J dropped 5; count of bases not matched to a gene: 10. The CDR3 loop is CASHSGTGTETQYF. The CDR3 DNA reads TGCGCCAGCCACTCCGGGACAGGTACTGAGACCCAGTACTTC.

V is TRBV29-1 and J is TRBJ1-2; 7 bases line up with TRBD1. The germline V gene encodes CDR1 SQVTM and CDR2 ANQGSEA. The CDR3 covers 13 residues. The J segment lost 3 bases and the V segment lost 3 bases, leaving 4 bases of the junction unmatched. The CDR3 sequence is CSVDTGQDYGYTF. The CDR3 nucleotides are TGCAGCGTTGATACTGGACAGGACTATGGCTACACCTTC.